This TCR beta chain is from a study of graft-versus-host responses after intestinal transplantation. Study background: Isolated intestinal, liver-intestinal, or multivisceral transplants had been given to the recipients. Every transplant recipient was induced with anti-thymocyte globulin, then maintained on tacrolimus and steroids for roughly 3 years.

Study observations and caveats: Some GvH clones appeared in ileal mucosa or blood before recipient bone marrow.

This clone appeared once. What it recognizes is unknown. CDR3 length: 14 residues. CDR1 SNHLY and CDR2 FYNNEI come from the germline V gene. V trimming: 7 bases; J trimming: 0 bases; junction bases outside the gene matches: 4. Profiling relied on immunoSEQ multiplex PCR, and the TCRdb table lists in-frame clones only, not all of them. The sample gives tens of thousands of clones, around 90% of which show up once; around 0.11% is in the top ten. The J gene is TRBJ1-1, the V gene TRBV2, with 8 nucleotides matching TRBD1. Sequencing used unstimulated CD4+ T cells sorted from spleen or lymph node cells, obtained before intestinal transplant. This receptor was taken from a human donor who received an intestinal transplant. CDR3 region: CASIQQGVNTEAFF. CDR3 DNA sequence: TGTGCCAGCATCCAACAGGGGGTGAACACTGAAGCTTTCTTT.